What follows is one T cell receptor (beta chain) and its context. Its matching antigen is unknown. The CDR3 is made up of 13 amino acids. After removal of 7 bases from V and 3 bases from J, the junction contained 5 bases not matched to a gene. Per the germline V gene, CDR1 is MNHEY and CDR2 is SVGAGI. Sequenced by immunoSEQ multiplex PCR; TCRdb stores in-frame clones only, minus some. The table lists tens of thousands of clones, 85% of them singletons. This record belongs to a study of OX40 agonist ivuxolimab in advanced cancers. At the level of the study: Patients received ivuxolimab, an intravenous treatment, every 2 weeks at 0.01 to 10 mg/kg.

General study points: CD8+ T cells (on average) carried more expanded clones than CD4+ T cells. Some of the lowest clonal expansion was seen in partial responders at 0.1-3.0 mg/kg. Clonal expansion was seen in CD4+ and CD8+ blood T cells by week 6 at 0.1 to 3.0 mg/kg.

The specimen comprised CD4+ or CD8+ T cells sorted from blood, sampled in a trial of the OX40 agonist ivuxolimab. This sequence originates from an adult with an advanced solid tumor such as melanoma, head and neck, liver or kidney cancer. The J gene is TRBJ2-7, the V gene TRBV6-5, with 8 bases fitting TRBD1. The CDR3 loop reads CASTDREGYEQYV. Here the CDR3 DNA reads TGTGCCAGCACGGACAGGGAAGGCTACGAGCAGTACGTC.